The rows below give T cell receptor beta chains drawn from one sample of a study of T cell changes during pregnancy in multiple sclerosis. The method was immunoSEQ multiplex PCR; TCRdb's version includes in-frame clones alone and lacks a portion of them. The data hold 60,000 to 80,000 clones, with around 85% observed a single time. This material consisted of peripheral blood, taken before pregnancy. Receptors originate from a female donor with multiple sclerosis, enrolled in a pregnancy study. Each CDR3 is given with its conserved first and last residue. The order of the fields is D gene, J gene, clone size, V gene, CDR3 protein, CDR3 DNA. A D gene is named only where the DNA matches it firmly. A clone size is listed for some rows: how often the clone was seen (once, few, many), or a class if it is expanded.

. | TRBJ2-2 | . | TRBV25-1 | CASSEYAETTTGELFF | TGTGCCAGCAGTGAATATGCGGAAACGACGACCGGGGAGCTGTTTTTT
. | TRBJ1-2 | . | TRBV18 | CASSLRGGDYGYTF | TGTGCCAGCTCACTCAGAGGGGGGGACTATGGCTACACCTTC
. | TRBJ2-2 | . | TRBV27 | CASSLWASDNTGELFF | TGTGCCAGCAGTTTATGGGCTAGCGACAACACCGGGGAGCTGTTTTTT
TRBD1 | TRBJ1-1 | . | TRBV11-2 | CASSFFTGTATEAFF | TGTGCCAGCAGCTTTTTTACTGGGACAGCCACTGAAGCTTTCTTT
TRBD1 | TRBJ1-1 | . | TRBV11-2 | CASSLDLFGTDTFF | TGTGCCAGCAGCTTAGATCTTTTCGGGACAGATACTTTCTTT
TRBD1 | TRBJ1-5 | . | TRBV15 | CATSRGTGRNQPQHF | TGTGCCACCAGCAGAGGGACAGGCCGCAATCAGCCCCAGCATTTT
TRBD2 | TRBJ2-1 | once | TRBV7-9 | CASSPGTSGMTYYNEQFF | TGTGCCAGCAGTCCCGGGACTAGCGGGATGACATACTACAATGAGCAGTTCTTC
. | TRBJ2-5 | . | TRBV7-6 | CASSLDREDMGQETQYF | TGTGCCAGCAGCTTAGATCGGGAAGACATGGGGCAAGAGACCCAGTACTTC
. | TRBJ1-1 | . | TRBV20-1 | CSATWNTEAFF | TGCAGTGCTACCTGGAACACTGAAGCTTTCTTT
TRBD2 | TRBJ2-7 | . | TRBV5-1 | CASSLFSGSSYEQYF | TGCGCCAGCAGCTTGTTTAGCGGGAGCAGTTACGAGCAGTACTTC
TRBD2 | TRBJ2-3 | . | TRBV9 | CASSVDGGATDTQYF | TGTGCCAGCAGCGTAGACGGGGGGGCGACAGATACGCAGTATTTT
. | TRBJ1-2 | few | TRBV11-3 | CASTNLDRQGYGYTF | TGTGCCAGCACAAATTTAGACAGGCAGGGCTATGGCTACACCTTC
. | TRBJ2-1 | . | TRBV7-3 | CASSLTRLAEQFF | TGTGCCAGCAGCTTAACACGCCTAGCGGAGCAGTTCTTC
. | TRBJ1-4 | . | TRBV7-8 | CASSPKGIGELFF | TGTGCCAGCAGCCCGAAGGGGATAGGTGAACTGTTTTTT
. | TRBJ2-7 | . | TRBV7-9 | CASSYSTGYRSYEQYF | TGTGCCAGCAGCTACTCCACAGGGTACCGGTCCTACGAGCAGTACTTC
TRBD1 | TRBJ2-2 | . | TRBV6-1 | CASSLGTGDTGELFF | TGTGCCAGCAGCCTCGGGACAGGGGACACCGGGGAGCTGTTTTTT
. | TRBJ1-5 | once | TRBV5-8 | CASSQRRQSGNQPQHF | TGTGCCAGCAGCCAGCGGCGGCAGTCTGGCAATCAGCCCCAGCATTTT
TRBD2 | TRBJ2-7 | . | TRBV9 | CASSRTSGGYEQYF | TGTGCCAGCAGCCGGACTAGCGGGGGCTACGAGCAGTACTTC
TRBD1 | TRBJ1-2 | few | TRBV6-1 | CASSEALGTGAFGGYTF | TGTGCCAGCAGTGAAGCGTTAGGGACAGGGGCTTTCGGGGGCTACACCTTC
. | TRBJ1-5 | . | TRBV27 | CASPQATLYQPQHF | TGTGCCAGCCCCCAGGCAACCCTTTATCAGCCCCAGCATTTT
. | TRBJ2-2 | once | TRBV6-1 | CAGGLETGELFF | TGTGCCGGGGGCCTGGAGACCGGGGAGCTGTTTTTT
. | TRBJ1-1 | . | TRBV29-1 | CSYKRNTEAFF | TGCAGCTACAAGCGGAACACTGAAGCTTTCTTT
TRBD1 | TRBJ1-2 | . | TRBV9 | CASSGGTGANYGYTF | TGTGCCAGCAGCGGCGGGACAGGAGCTAACTATGGCTACACCTTC
TRBD2 | TRBJ2-1 | . | TRBV5-1 | CASSLVRTSFEQFF | TGCGCCAGCAGCTTGGTCAGGACTAGTTTTGAGCAGTTCTTC
TRBD1 | TRBJ1-1 | few | TRBV7-2 | CASSLDGTGSVAFF | TGTGCCAGCAGCTTAGATGGGACAGGGTCGGTAGCTTTCTTT
TRBD1 | TRBJ1-1 | . | TRBV18 | CASSPLGQDTEAFF | TGTGCCAGCTCACCACTTGGACAGGACACTGAAGCTTTCTTT
. | TRBJ2-7 | . | TRBV6-4 | CASLSGTPF | TGTGCCAGCCTTTCGGGAACTCCGTTC
TRBD2 | TRBJ2-1 | . | TRBV2 | CASSVQGRAHEQFF | TGTGCCAGCAGTGTTCAAGGGAGGGCCCATGAGCAGTTCTTC
. | TRBJ1-2 | . | TRBV12-5 | CASGFFTGLLYGYTF | TGTGCTAGTGGTTTTTTCACAGGCCTCCTTTATGGCTACACCTTC
TRBD2 | TRBJ2-7 | . | TRBV6-5 | CASTPVAGFYEQYF | TGTGCCAGCACTCCTGTAGCGGGATTTTACGAGCAGTACTTC
. | TRBJ1-2 | . | TRBV6-5 | CASSYLEGEGGYTF | TGTGCCAGCAGTTACCTAGAGGGGGAGGGCGGCTACACCTTC
TRBD2 | TRBJ2-1 | . | TRBV23-1 | CASSQGLDISEQFF | TGCGCCAGCAGTCAGGGACTAGACATCTCTGAGCAGTTCTTC
. | TRBJ1-3 | . | TRBV9 | CASSVASSGNTIYF | TGTGCCAGCAGCGTAGCCAGCTCTGGAAACACCATATATTTT
. | TRBJ2-6 | . | TRBV27 | CASSLIATGANVLTF | TGTGCCAGCAGTTTGATAGCTACTGGGGCCAACGTCCTGACTTTC
. | TRBJ1-1 | . | TRBV5-1 | CASRQEGLEAFF | TGCGCCAGCAGACAAGAGGGCCTTGAAGCTTTCTTT
. | TRBJ2-7 | . | TRBV5-1 | CASNPTGTYEQYF | TGCGCCAGCAACCCGACGGGTACCTACGAGCAGTACTTC
. | TRBJ1-2 | . | TRBV30 | CAWSVDSRPSGYGYTF | TGTGCCTGGAGTGTAGACTCCAGACCTTCCGGCTATGGCTACACCTTC
. | TRBJ1-1 | . | TRBV6-6 | CASIPRGGEAFF | TGTGCCAGCATCCCAAGGGGGGGTGAAGCTTTCTTT
TRBD1 | TRBJ1-4 | . | TRBV2 | CASSELGQGNNEKLFF | TGTGCCAGCAGTGAATTGGGACAGGGGAATAATGAAAAACTGTTTTTT
TRBD2 | TRBJ2-5 | . | TRBV11-2 | CASSLGYPAGGLGETQYF | TGTGCCAGCAGCTTGGGGTATCCAGCGGGAGGCTTGGGAGAGACCCAGTACTTC
TRBD2 | TRBJ2-5 | . | TRBV7-9 | CASSLAYQREARKTQYF | TGTGCCAGCAGCTTAGCTTACCAGCGGGAGGCGCGGAAGACCCAGTACTTC
TRBD1 | TRBJ2-3 | . | TRBV7-2 | CASSTDRESTDTQYF | TGTGCCAGCAGCACGGACAGGGAGAGCACAGATACGCAGTATTTT
TRBD2 | TRBJ2-3 | . | TRBV7-2 | CASSYGTSGRRIGDTQYF | TGTGCCAGCAGCTACGGGACTAGCGGGAGAAGAATTGGAGATACGCAGTATTTT
. | TRBJ2-2 | . | TRBV5-8 | CASSLAPGMNTGELFF | TGTGCCAGCAGCTTGGCCCCCGGGATGAACACCGGGGAGCTGTTTTTT
. | TRBJ2-3 | . | TRBV19 | CASKTGYTDTQYF | TGTGCCAGTAAGACAGGTTACACAGATACGCAGTATTTT
TRBD1 | TRBJ2-7 | . | TRBV6-5 | CASSLRGQGTYEQYF | TGTGCCAGCAGCTTAAGGGGACAGGGCACCTACGAGCAGTACTTC
TRBD1 | TRBJ2-6 | . | TRBV19 | CASSDGTDDSGANVLTF | TGTGCCAGTAGTGACGGGACAGATGACTCTGGGGCCAACGTCCTGACTTTC
TRBD1 | TRBJ2-7 | . | TRBV18 | CASSPRQGVPYEQYF | TGTGCCAGCTCACCACGACAGGGAGTGCCCTACGAGCAGTACTTC
. | TRBJ2-5 | . | TRBV7-9 | CASSLDRVETQYF | TGTGCCAGCAGCTTAGACAGGGTCGAGACCCAGTACTTC
. | TRBJ2-5 | once | TRBV11-2 | CASSQISFGGTRPLGTQYF | TGTGCCAGCAGCCAAATATCTTTTGGGGGGACCAGGCCCTTGGGGACCCAGTACTTC
. | TRBJ2-7 | . | TRBV18 | CASSQGAYEQYF | TGTGCCAGCTCACAGGGGGCCTACGAGCAGTACTTC
. | TRBJ2-3 | . | TRBV10-3 | CAIRFETSWDTQYF | TGTGCCATCAGATTCGAGACAAGCTGGGATACGCAGTATTTT
. | TRBJ1-1 | few | TRBV19 | CASSPTVNTEAFF | TGTGCCAGTAGTCCCACGGTGAACACTGAAGCTTTCTTT
TRBD1 | TRBJ1-4 | . | TRBV19 | CASSSQGATNEKLFF | TGTGCCAGTAGTTCCCAGGGGGCAACTAATGAAAAACTGTTTTTT
TRBD1 | TRBJ2-3 | . | TRBV6-1 | CASTPGGASDTQYF | TGTGCCAGCACCCCAGGGGGCGCATCTGATACGCAGTATTTT
. | TRBJ2-7 | . | TRBV21-1 | CASSSRPTGGYEQYF | TGTGCCAGCAGCTCCCGACCCACAGGGGGCTACGAGCAGTACTTC
. | TRBJ2-6 | . | TRBV11-3 | CASSFGRAGANVLTF | TGTGCCAGCAGCTTTGGCAGGGCTGGGGCCAACGTCCTGACTTTC
TRBD1 | TRBJ2-3 | . | TRBV4-2 | CASSPRTGGTDTQYF | TGTGCCAGCAGCCCCCGGACAGGGGGGACAGATACGCAGTATTTT
. | TRBJ2-1 | . | TRBV30 | CAWSGAYNEQFF | TGTGCCTGGAGTGGAGCTTACAATGAGCAGTTCTTC